The 25 T cell receptor beta chains below were found in one sample sequenced in a study of OX40 agonist ivuxolimab in advanced cancers. Profiled with immunoSEQ multiplex PCR; TCRdb holds only in-frame clones, not every one. In the table there are 77,000 or so clones, 86% of which are singletons. The starting material was CD4+ or CD8+ T cells sorted from blood, obtained in a trial of the OX40 agonist ivuxolimab. The receptors shown here come from an adult with an advanced solid tumor such as melanoma, head and neck, liver or kidney cancer.

The chain joins TRBV29-1 to TRBJ2-1, with D maybe TRBD1 (6 bases). The germline V gene has CDR1 SQVTM and CDR2 ANQGSEA. This CDR3 comprises 11 residues. Trimming shortened V by 2 bases and J by 7 bases, and 6 bases separated the two germline ends. The CDR3 loop is CSVEQGNEQFF. In nucleotides, the CDR3 is TGCAGCGTTGAACAGGGGAATGAGCAGTTCTTC.

This clone has just a few counts. The chain has TRBV9 and TRBJ1-4; D is possibly TRBD1 (6 bases). Trimming shortened V by 7 bases and J by 10 bases, and 17 bases separated the two germline ends. From germline, CDR1 is SGDLS and CDR2 YYNGEE. The CDR3 is 13 amino acids. The CDR3 nucleotides read TGTGCCAGCGAGGACAGCGCCTCAGGAAAACTGTTTTTT. It encodes CASEDSASGKLFF.

V is TRBV6-1 and J is TRBJ2-1; 7 nucleotides line up with TRBD2. V gave up 6 bases and J gave up 1 base; unmatched junction bases: 6. Germline V gene sequence: CDR1 MNHNS, CDR2 SASEGT. The CDR3 runs 15 residues. CDR3 protein: CASSKLAPSYNEQFF. For the CDR3, the DNA is TGTGCCAGCAGCAAACTAGCGCCATCCTACAATGAGCAGTTCTTC.

V and J are TRBV6-6 and TRBJ2-1; the match to TRBD2 covers 8 bases. V was clipped by 6 bases and J by 7 bases; unmatched bases: 8. The V gene's germline CDR1 is MNHNY and CDR2 SVGAGI (reference sequence). The CDR3 has 14 residues. The CDR3 DNA follows: TGTGCCAGCAGCTCCGGGACTAGGCATAATGAGCAGTTCTTC. Its translation is CASSSGTRHNEQFF.

V and J are TRBV18 and TRBJ1-3, with D possibly being TRBD1 (6 bases). Germline loops: CDR1 KGHSH, CDR2 LQKENI. Trimming left V 6 bases short and J 4 bases short, with 16 bases between. The length of the CDR3 is 15 residues. The CDR3 loop reads CASSPGPGAGNTIYF. The DNA of the CDR3 is TGTGCCAGCTCCCCAGGACCGGGGGCGGGAAACACCATATATTTT.

The V call is TRBV10-1, the J call TRBJ2-5, with 8 nucleotides matching TRBD2. From germline, CDR1 is WNHNN and CDR2 SYGVQD (reference sequence). The CDR3 length is 14 residues. With V trimmed by 6 bases and J by 3 bases, 6 bases remained unmatched. CDR3 loop: CASSPGTREETQYF. DNA of the CDR3: TGCGCCAGCAGCCCCGGGACTAGGGAAGAGACCCAGTACTTC.

The chain couples TRBV20-1 to TRBJ1-2; maybe TRBD1 (5 bases). Germline loops: CDR1 DFQATT, CDR2 SNEGSKA (reference sequence). V was pared by 2 bases and J by 8 bases, with 9 bases between. CDR3 length: 11 residues. As DNA, the CDR3 is TGCAGTGCTAGAAGGGACGGAGGCTACACCTTC. It specifies CSARRDGGYTF.

The gene calls are TRBV7-8 and TRBJ2-7; the D gene could be TRBD1 or TRBD2 (7 bases each). Germline-derived CDR1 and CDR2 are SGHVS and FQNEAQ. Trimming took 5 bases from V and 1 from J, leaving 15 bases between them. This CDR3 contains 15 residues. The CDR3 reads CASSRAGGGSYEQYF. In nucleotides, the CDR3 is TGTGCCAGCAGCCGGGCAGGGGGGGGGTCCTACGAGCAGTACTTC.

This chain links TRBV9 with TRBJ2-3; weak D call: TRBD2 (7 bases). There are 15 residues in the CDR3. The V gene lost 8 bases and the J gene lost 2 bases, with 18 bases spanning the gap. CDR1 and CDR2 (germline): SGDLS, YYNGEE. CDR3 region: CARAPGRGDTDTQYF. The CDR3 DNA sequence: TGTGCCAGGGCCCCGGGGAGGGGGGACACAGATACGCAGTATTTT. The whole variable domain, remainder taken from reference TRBV9 and TRBJ2-3, is DSGVTQTPKHLITATGQRVTLRCSPRSGDLSVYWYQQSLDQGLQFLIQYYNGEERAKGNILERFSAQQFPDLHSELNLSSLELGDSALYFCARAPGRGDTDTQYFGPGTRLTVL.

CDR3: CASSLGSGAGNTIYF. The DNA of the CDR3 is TGTGCCAGCAGTTTGGGCTCAGGGGCTGGAAACACCATATATTTT. The rearrangement links TRBV28 to TRBJ1-3; TRBD1 might be the D (6 bases). The V and J ends lost 3 bases and 2 bases respectively, with 11 bases between them. The CDR3 is 15 amino acids. The V gene's germline CDR1 is MDHEN and CDR2 SYDVKM.

This chain uses TRBV7-9 with TRBJ2-3; D is possibly TRBD2 (6 bases). Germline CDR1 reads SEHNR; CDR2 reads FQNEAQ (reference sequence). The length of the CDR3 is 12 residues. Trimming removed 6 bases from V and 6 bases from J, with 10 bases in between. CDR3: CASSPAGDTQYF. CDR3 DNA sequence: TGTGCCAGCAGTCCAGCGGGCGATACGCAGTATTTT.

The chain's CDR3 is CASSPSTGGGTGELFF. The CDR3 nucleotides read TGTGCCAGCTCACCGTCAACAGGGGGCGGCACCGGGGAGCTGTTTTTT. The gene calls are TRBV18 and TRBJ2-2; 9 nucleotides line up with TRBD1. The CDR3 loop spans 16 amino acids. Germline V gene lookup returns CDR1 KGHSH and CDR2 LQKENI. The ends lost 3 bases at V and 4 bases at J; junction bases unmatched: 6.

The J gene is TRBJ1-6, the V gene TRBV7-2, with TRBD1 as a possible D gene (5 bases). This CDR3 is 17 amino acids long. Germline CDR1 SGHTA, CDR2 FQGNSA. The V gene lost 4 bases and the J gene lost 0 bases, with 13 bases spanning the gap. CDR3 in amino acids: CASSSRGGSSYNSPLHF. For the CDR3, the DNA is TGTGCCAGCAGCTCCCGGGGGGGGAGCTCCTATAATTCACCCCTCCACTTT. Using reference TRBV7-2 and TRBJ1-6 for the parts outside the CDR3, the full variable domain is GAGVSQSPSNKVTEKGKDVELRCDPISGHTALYWYRQSLGQGLEFLIYFQGNSAPDKSGLPSDRFSAERTGGSVSTLTIQRTQQEDSAVYLCASSSRGGSSYNSPLHFGNGTRLTVT.

V and J are TRBV6-1 and TRBJ1-4; D possibly corresponds to TRBD1 (6 bases). This CDR3 spans 14 amino acids. Germline V gene lookup returns CDR1 MNHNS and CDR2 SASEGT. Trimming took 6 bases from V and 7 from J, leaving 15 bases between them. DNA of the CDR3: TGTGCCAGCAGGAACAGGGAAGGGAGTGAAAAACTGTTTTTT. This encodes CASRNREGSEKLFF.

This chain connects TRBV7-9 to TRBJ2-6; TRBD1 might be the D (5 bases). V was trimmed by 1 base and J by 5 bases, leaving 9 bases between them. CDR1 and CDR2 from the germline V gene are SEHNR and FQNEAQ (reference sequence). CDR3 length: 15 residues. CDR3 in DNA: TGTGCCAGCAGCTTAGAGACAGTACGGGCCAACGTCCTGACTTTC. Residues: CASSLETVRANVLTF.

In its sample, this clone was seen a few times. DNA of the CDR3: TGTGCCAGCAGCTCCCCTAGGGCAGTTGGAAACACCATATATTTT. Protein sequence: CASSSPRAVGNTIYF. The chain couples TRBV7-2 to TRBJ1-3; D call uncertain. CDR3 length equals 15 residues. The V end was cut by 4 bases, the J end by 3 bases, with 13 bases between. CDR1 is SGHTA and CDR2 is FQGNSA in the germline V gene.

J is TRBJ1-2 and V is TRBV30; no definite D call. V was trimmed by 3 bases and J by 5 bases, leaving 7 bases between them. CDR1 and CDR2 from the germline V gene are GTSNPN and SVGIG (reference sequence). CDR3 size: 11 residues. CDR3 in amino acids: CAWRSAYGYTF. DNA of the CDR3: TGTGCCTGGAGGTCGGCTTATGGCTACACCTTC.

The chain has TRBV7-2 and TRBJ1-6; 7 bases line up with TRBD1. Losses at the gene ends were 0 bases for V and 10 bases for J; bases not matched to a gene: 6. The CDR3 is 15 amino acids. Germline values: CDR1 SGHTA, CDR2 FQGNSA. This CDR3 reads CASSLAPTGTSPLHF. The CDR3 DNA reads TGTGCCAGCAGCTTAGCCCCGACAGGGACCTCACCCCTCCACTTT.

The chain joins TRBV9 to TRBJ1-2; TRBD1 aligns across 9 bases. J lost 7 bases, V lost 6 bases, and 7 bases had no gene match. Germline assignment: CDR1 SGDLS and CDR2 YYNGEE. The CDR3 is 13 amino acids. CDR3 in DNA: TGTGCCAGCAACCGGGACAGGGATCTTGGCTACACCTTC. Protein product: CASNRDRDLGYTF.

V and J are TRBV4-3 and TRBJ1-1, with TRBD1 matching over 8 bases. V shed 8 bases and J 4 bases; nucleotides not matched to a gene: 9. This CDR3 region has 14 residues. Germline values: CDR1 LGHNA, CDR2 YSLEER. The CDR3: CASGSGGLSTEAFF. CDR3 bases: TGCGCCAGCGGTTCAGGGGGCTTGAGCACTGAAGCTTTCTTT.

J is TRBJ1-5 and V is TRBV5-4; 8 bases line up with TRBD1. V trimming: 3 bases; J trimming: 7 bases; junction bases outside the gene matches: 9. There are 15 residues in the CDR3. Per the germline V gene, CDR1 is SGHNT and CDR2 is YYREEE (reference sequence). CDR3: CASSYGQGGEQPQHF. The CDR3, as DNA: TGTGCCAGCAGCTACGGACAGGGAGGGGAACAGCCCCAGCATTTT.

The chain carries TRBV5-6 and TRBJ1-2, with 8 bases aligning to TRBD1. The germline V gene encodes CDR1 SGHDT and CDR2 YYEEEE. The CDR3 is made up of 15 amino acids. Unmatched junction bases numbered 9, after V lost 6 bases and J lost 2 bases. The CDR3 DNA reads as TGTGCCAGCACCCAAATAGGACAGGGAAACTATGGCTACACCTTC. Translated: CASTQIGQGNYGYTF.

This chain links TRBV5-1 with TRBJ2-7; a weak D match, TRBD1 (5 bases). Trimming shortened V by 5 bases and J by 2 bases, and 14 bases separated the two germline ends. This CDR3 spans 14 amino acids. CDR1 and CDR2 (germline): SGHRS, YFSETQ. This chain's CDR3 is CASRKGLTTYEQYF. Written as DNA, the CDR3 is TGCGCCAGCAGGAAGGGGCTGACGACCTACGAGCAGTACTTC.

This chain uses TRBV9 with TRBJ1-6; 9 bases fit TRBD1. With V trimmed by 4 bases and J by 12 bases, 14 bases remained unmatched. Germline CDR1 is SGDLS and CDR2 is YYNGEE. The CDR3 spans 16 residues. This chain's CDR3 is CASSPSGTGSVLPLHF. CDR3 nucleotides: TGTGCCAGCAGCCCCTCCGGGACAGGGAGCGTATTACCCCTCCACTTT.

The chain uses TRBV11-2 and TRBJ2-7, with D tentatively TRBD1 or TRBD2 (5 bases each). Deletions cut 1 base from V and 1 base from J, with 11 bases between. This CDR3 has 15 amino acids. Looked up from germline, CDR1 is SGHAT and CDR2 is FQNNGV. The CDR3 loop is CASSLAGEGSYEQYF. In nucleotides, the CDR3 is TGTGCCAGCAGCTTAGCGGGCGAGGGGTCCTACGAGCAGTACTTC.